This TCR beta chain is from a study of siplizumab effects on memory and regulatory T cells. Points from the study as a whole: No functional test confirmed suppression by proliferating siplizumab-culture Tregs.

CDR1 SQVTM and CDR2 ANQGSEA come from the germline V gene. Between the trimmed V and J ends, which lost 5 bases and 5 bases, there was a span of 12 bases. This CDR3 contains 12 residues. The protocol was immunoSEQ multiplex PCR, while the TCRdb copy is restricted to in-frame clones and leaves out a portion. The table records 90,000 to 95,000 clones, about 96% of them present only once. Comment on this clone: The antigen is undetermined.

The chain has TRBV29-1 and TRBJ1-1; TRBD1 is a possible D gene (6 bases). Sequencing was carried out using naive CD4+ T cells sorted from blood. This TCR was sampled from a human donor in good health. The CDR3: CSVQGMGTEAFF. In DNA, the CDR3 is TGCAGCGTTCAGGGGATGGGGACTGAAGCTTTCTTT.